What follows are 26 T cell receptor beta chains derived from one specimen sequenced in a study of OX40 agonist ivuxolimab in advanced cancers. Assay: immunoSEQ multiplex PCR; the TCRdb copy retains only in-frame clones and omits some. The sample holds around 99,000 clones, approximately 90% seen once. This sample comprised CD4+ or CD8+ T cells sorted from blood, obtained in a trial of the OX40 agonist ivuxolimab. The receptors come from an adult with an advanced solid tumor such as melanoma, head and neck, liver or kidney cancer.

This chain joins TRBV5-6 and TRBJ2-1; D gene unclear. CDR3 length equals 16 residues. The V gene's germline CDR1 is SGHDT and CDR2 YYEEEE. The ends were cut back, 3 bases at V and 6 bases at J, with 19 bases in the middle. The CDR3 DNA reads TGTGCCAGCAGCTGGGGTGTCGGCAGAAGTGGCAATGAGCAGTTCTTC. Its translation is CASSWGVGRSGNEQFF.

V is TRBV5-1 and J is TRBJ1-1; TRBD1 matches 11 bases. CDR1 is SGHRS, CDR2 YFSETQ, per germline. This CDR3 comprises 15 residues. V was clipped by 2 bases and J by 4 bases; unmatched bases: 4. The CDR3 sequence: CASSFGQGASTEAFF. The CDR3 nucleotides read TGCGCCAGCAGCTTTGGACAGGGGGCAAGCACTGAAGCTTTCTTT. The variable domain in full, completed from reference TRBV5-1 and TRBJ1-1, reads KAGVTQTPRYLIKTRGQQVTLSCSPISGHRSVSWYQQTPGQGLQFLFEYFSETQRNKGNFPGRFSGRQFSNSRSEMNVSTLELGDSALYLCASSFGQGASTEAFFGQGTRLTVV.

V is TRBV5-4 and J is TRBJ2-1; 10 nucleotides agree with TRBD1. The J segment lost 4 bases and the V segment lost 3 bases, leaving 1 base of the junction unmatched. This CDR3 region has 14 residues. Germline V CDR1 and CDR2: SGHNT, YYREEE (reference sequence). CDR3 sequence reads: CASSWGQGYNEQFF. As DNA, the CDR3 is TGTGCCAGCAGCTGGGGACAGGGGTACAATGAGCAGTTCTTC.

The CDR3: CASSVAGRTGTDTQYF. CDR3 DNA: TGTGCCAGCAGCGTAGCTGGCAGGACAGGCACAGATACGCAGTATTTT. The V and J genes are TRBV9 and TRBJ2-3; weak D call: TRBD1 (6 bases). This CDR3 comprises 16 residues. V lost 0 bases, J lost 1 base, and 12 bases lay in between. Looked up from germline, CDR1 is SGDLS and CDR2 is YYNGEE.

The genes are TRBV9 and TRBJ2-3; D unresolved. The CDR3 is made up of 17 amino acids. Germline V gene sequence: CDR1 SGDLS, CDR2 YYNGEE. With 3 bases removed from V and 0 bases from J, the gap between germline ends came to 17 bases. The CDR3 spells CASSAASVSTSTDTQYF. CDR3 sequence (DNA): TGTGCCAGCAGCGCCGCATCCGTCAGCACTAGCACAGATACGCAGTATTTT.

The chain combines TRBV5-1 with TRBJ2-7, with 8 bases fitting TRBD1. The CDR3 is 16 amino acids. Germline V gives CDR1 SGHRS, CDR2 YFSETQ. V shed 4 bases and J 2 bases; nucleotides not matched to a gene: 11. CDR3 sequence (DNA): TGCGCCAGCAGCGAAAAGGTGACAGGGGCCCCCTACGAGCAGTACTTC. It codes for CASSEKVTGAPYEQYF.

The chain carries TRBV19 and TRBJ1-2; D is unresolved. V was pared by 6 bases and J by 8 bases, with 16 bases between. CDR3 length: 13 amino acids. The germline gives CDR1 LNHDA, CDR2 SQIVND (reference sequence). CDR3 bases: TGTGCCAGTAGCTTTTCTCTCGGGGTCGGCTACACCTTC. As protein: CASSFSLGVGYTF.

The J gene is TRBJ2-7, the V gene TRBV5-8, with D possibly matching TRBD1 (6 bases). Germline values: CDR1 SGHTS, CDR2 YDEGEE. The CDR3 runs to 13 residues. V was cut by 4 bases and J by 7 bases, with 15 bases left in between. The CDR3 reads CASSVRPRGEQYF. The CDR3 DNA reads TGTGCCAGCAGCGTGCGACCAAGGGGGGAGCAGTACTTC.

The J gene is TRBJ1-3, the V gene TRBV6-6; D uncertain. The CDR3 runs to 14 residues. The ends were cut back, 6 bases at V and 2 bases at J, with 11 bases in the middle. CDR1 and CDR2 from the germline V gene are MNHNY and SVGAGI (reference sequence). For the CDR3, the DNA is TGTGCCAGCAGCCTCACGGTAACTGGAAACACCATATATTTT. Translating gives CASSLTVTGNTIYF.

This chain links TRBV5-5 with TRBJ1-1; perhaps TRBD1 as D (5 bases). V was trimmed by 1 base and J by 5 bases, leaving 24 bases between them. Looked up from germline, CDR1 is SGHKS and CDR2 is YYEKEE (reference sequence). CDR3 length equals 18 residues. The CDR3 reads CASSLSRVVSAGRTEAFF. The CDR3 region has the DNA TGTGCCAGCAGCTTGTCCCGCGTAGTGTCCGCGGGGCGAACTGAAGCTTTCTTT.

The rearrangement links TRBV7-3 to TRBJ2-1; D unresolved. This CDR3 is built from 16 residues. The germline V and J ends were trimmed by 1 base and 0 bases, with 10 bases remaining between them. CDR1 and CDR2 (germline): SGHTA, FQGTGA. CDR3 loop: CASSLIRPSSYNEQFF. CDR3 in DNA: TGTGCCAGCAGCTTAATAAGGCCCAGCTCCTACAATGAGCAGTTCTTC.

Here the CDR3 DNA reads TGTGCCAGCAGCTGGTCCCCAATCGGGGACTGGCACTACGAGCAGTACTTC. This codes for CASSWSPIGDWHYEQYF. This chain links TRBV7-9 with TRBJ2-7; a possible D gene is TRBD2 (6 bases). CDR3 size: 17 residues. Germline CDR1 reads SEHNR; CDR2 reads FQNEAQ (reference sequence). With 4 bases removed from V and 3 bases from J, the gap between germline ends came to 22 bases.

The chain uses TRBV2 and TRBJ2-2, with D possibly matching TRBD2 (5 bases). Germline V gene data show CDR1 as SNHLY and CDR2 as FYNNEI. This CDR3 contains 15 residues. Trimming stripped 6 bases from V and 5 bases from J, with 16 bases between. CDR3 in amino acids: CASSRTQVYTGELFF. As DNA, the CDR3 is TGTGCCAGCAGCCGGACTCAAGTTTATACCGGGGAGCTGTTTTTT.

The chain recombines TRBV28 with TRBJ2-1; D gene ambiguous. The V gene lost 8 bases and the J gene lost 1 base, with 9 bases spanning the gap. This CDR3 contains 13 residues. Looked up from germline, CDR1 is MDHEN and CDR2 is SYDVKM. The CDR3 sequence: CASGSHSYNEQFF. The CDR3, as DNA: TGTGCCAGCGGAAGTCATTCCTACAATGAGCAGTTCTTC.

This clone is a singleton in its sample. The CDR3 loop is CASSDPTSGRAFEQFF. CDR3 nucleotides: TGTGCCAGCAGTGACCCGACTAGCGGGAGGGCCTTTGAGCAGTTCTTC. The chain uses TRBV2 and TRBJ2-1; TRBD2 aligns across 14 bases. Germline V gene lookup returns CDR1 SNHLY and CDR2 FYNNEI. This CDR3 is 16 amino acids long. Trimming at V came to 3 bases and at J to 9 bases, leaving 7 bases not matched to a gene.

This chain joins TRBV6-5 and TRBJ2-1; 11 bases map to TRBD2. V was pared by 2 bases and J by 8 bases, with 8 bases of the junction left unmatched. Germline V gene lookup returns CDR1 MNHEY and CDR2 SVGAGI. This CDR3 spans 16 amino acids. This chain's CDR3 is CASSYGGLAGEYEQFF. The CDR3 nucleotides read TGTGCCAGCAGTTACGGAGGACTAGCGGGTGAATATGAGCAGTTCTTC.

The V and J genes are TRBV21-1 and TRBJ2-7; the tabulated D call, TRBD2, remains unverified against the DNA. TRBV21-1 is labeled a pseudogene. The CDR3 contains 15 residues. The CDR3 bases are TGTGCCAGCAGCACAGGGAGGCCTTGGGTATACGAGCAGTACTTC. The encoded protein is CASSTGRPWVYEQYF.

The DNA for the CDR3 is TGTGCCAGCAGCCCGGACTCGTTGGAGCGGGAGCAGTTCTTC. Translation: CASSPDSLEREQFF. The chain recombines TRBV5-4 with TRBJ2-1; D may be TRBD2 (5 bases). The V gene's germline CDR1 is SGHNT and CDR2 YYREEE (reference sequence). The CDR3 runs to 14 residues. Deletions cut 4 bases from V and 10 bases from J, with 18 bases between. The whole variable domain, filled in from reference TRBV5-4 and TRBJ2-1, reads ETGVTQSPTHLIKTRGQQVTLRCSSQSGHNTVSWYQQALGQGPQFIFQYYREEENGRGNFPPRFSGLQFPNYSSELNVNALELDDSALYLCASSPDSLEREQFFGPGTRLTVL.

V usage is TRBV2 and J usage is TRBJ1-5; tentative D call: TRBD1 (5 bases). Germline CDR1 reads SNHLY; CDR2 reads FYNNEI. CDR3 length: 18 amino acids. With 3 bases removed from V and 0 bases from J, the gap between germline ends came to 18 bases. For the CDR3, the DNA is TGTGCCAGCAGTGAGGGAGGGGCCACCTCTTATAGCAATCAGCCCCAGCATTTT. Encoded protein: CASSEGGATSYSNQPQHF.

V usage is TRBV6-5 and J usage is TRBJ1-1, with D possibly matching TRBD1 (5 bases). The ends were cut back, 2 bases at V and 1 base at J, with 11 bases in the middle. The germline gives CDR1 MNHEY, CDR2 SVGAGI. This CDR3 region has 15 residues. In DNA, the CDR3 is TGTGCCAGCAGTTACGGGCTGACAGCGAACACTGAAGCTTTCTTT. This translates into CASSYGLTANTEAFF.

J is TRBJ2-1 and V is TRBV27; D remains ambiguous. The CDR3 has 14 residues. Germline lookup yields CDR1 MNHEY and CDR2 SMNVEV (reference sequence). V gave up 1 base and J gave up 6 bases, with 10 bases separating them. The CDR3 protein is CASSLYGLANEQFF. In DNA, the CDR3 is TGTGCCAGCAGTTTATACGGGTTGGCCAATGAGCAGTTCTTC.

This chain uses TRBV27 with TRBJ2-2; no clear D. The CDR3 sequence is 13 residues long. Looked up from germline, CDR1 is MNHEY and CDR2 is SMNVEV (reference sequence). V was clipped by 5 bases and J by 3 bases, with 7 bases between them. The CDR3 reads CASSVADTGELFF. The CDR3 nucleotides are TGTGCCAGCAGTGTGGCGGACACCGGGGAGCTGTTTTTT.

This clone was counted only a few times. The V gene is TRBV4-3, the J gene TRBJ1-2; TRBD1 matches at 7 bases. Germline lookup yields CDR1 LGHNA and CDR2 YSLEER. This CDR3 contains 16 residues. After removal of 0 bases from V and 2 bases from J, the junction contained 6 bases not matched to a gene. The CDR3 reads CASSQEYRGANYGYTF. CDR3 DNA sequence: TGCGCCAGCAGCCAAGAATACAGGGGTGCCAACTATGGCTACACCTTC.

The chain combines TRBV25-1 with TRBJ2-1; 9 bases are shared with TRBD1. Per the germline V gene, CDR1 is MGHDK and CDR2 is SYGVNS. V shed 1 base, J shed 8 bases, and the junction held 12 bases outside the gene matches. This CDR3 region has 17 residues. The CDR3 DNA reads TGTGCCAGCAGTGAATGGTTCTGGACAGGGGCGAACGATGAGCAGTTCTTC. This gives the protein CASSEWFWTGANDEQFF. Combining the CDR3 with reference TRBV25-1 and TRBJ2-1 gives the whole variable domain EADIYQTPRYLVIGTGKKITLECSQTMGHDKMYWYQQDPGMELHLIHYSYGVNSTEKGDLSSESTVSRIRTEHFPLTLESARPSHTSQYLCASSEWFWTGANDEQFFGPGTRLTVL.

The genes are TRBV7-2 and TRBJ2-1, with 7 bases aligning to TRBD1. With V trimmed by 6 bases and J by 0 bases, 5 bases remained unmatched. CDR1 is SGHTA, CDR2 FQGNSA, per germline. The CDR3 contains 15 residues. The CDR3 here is CASSLQGSSYNEQFF. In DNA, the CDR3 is TGTGCCAGCAGTCTACAGGGGAGCTCCTACAATGAGCAGTTCTTC. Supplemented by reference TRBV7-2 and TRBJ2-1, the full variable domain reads GAGVSQSPSNKVTEKGKDVELRCDPISGHTALYWYRQSLGQGLEFLIYFQGNSAPDKSGLPSDRFSAERTGGSVSTLTIQRTQQEDSAVYLCASSLQGSSYNEQFFGPGTRLTVL.

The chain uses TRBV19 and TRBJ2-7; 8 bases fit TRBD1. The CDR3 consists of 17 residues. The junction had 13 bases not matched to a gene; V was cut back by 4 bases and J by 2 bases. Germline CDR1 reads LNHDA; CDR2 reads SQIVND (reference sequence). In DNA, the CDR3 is TGTGCCAGTAGTAAAACCCCCCAGGGGGCCATACCCTACGAGCAGTACTTC. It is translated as CASSKTPQGAIPYEQYF.